This paragraph reports one TCR beta chain. Its matching antigen is unknown. This CDR3 is 13 amino acids long. CDR1 and CDR2 (germline): MNHNS, SASEGT. V was pared by 6 bases and J by 2 bases, with 9 bases between. These data come from a study of cytomegalovirus exposure and HLA in healthy donors. 60 Vbeta and 13 Jbeta primers were used in PCR. TCRdb keeps only in-frame clones here, not all; method: immunoSEQ multiplex PCR. In total, the table holds about 67,000 clones. Study findings and constraints: Some TCR beta chains (over 150 of them) were listed as cytomegalovirus-associated. Donors belonging to an Asian-associated ancestry cluster reportedly showed fewer N-insertions in productive TCRs than the 666-donor mean, according to what a later analysis found. Presence/absence analyses supposed approximately even sequencing depth among donors. The analysis excluded some indistinguishable V segments, including TRBV6-2 and TRBV6-3.

The clonotype originates from a man under 40 in good health and CMV-seropositive. The gene calls are TRBV6-1 and TRBJ2-3, with D hard to call. The specimen sequenced was PBMCs. CDR3 DNA sequence: TGTGCCAGCAGGGGCTTCCACACAGATACGCAGTATTTT. Translated, it gives CASRGFHTDTQYF.